Below, one T cell receptor (beta chain) is given with its context. The antigen is not known. The sample originates from a study of T and B cells in COVID-19 patients. Whole-study context: COVID-19 patients gave peripheral blood either during active infection or after recovery.

BIOMED2 TRB-A/B primer pools were used in multiplex TRB PCR. TCRdb re-analysed the multiplex PCR reads in MiXCR, keeping a single row per CDR3 protein. The sample gives 13,000 or so distinct CDR3 sequences, over 25% of which show up once; approximately 7% is in the top ten. Each TRB amplification used roughly 230-550 ng of genomic DNA from blood. The study's findings and limits: Patients with COVID-19 reportedly showed strongly skewed T cell receptor beta variable and joining gene usage.

The CDR3 is made up of 15 amino acids. V shed 1 base and J shed 1 base, with 11 bases lying between them. The germline gives CDR1 SGHTA, CDR2 FQGNSA. The clonotype was recovered from a human donor who had recovered from COVID-19. The specimen was blood. The V and J genes are TRBV7-2 and TRBJ2-7; the D is unclear. CDR3 loop: CASSLDGLGSYEQYF. In nucleotides, the CDR3 is TGTGCCAGCAGCTTAGACGGGCTGGGGTCCTACGAGCAGTACTTC.